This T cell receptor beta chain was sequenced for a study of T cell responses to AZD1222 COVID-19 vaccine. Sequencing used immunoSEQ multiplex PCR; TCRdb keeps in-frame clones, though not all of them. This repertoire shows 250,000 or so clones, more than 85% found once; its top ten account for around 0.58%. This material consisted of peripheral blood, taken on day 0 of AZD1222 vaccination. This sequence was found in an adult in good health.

DNA for the CDR3: TGCGCCAGCAGCCCACGAGGGGCCACCTACGAGCAGTACTTC. This sequence encodes CASSPRGATYEQYF. The chain couples TRBV5-1 to TRBJ2-7, with D possibly called TRBD1 or TRBD2 (5 bases each). Germline-derived CDR1 and CDR2 are SGHRS and YFSETQ. V lost 4 bases, J lost 2 bases, and 13 bases lay in between. CDR3 length equals 14 residues.